Here is one T cell receptor (beta chain) with its context. Its antigen is as yet unknown. The sample is drawn from a study of T-cell memory formation after mild COVID-19. Study-level findings and limits: Pre-infection memory held some responding clones, suggesting pre-existing cross-reactive T cells responded.

Constant-segment-primed 5'RACE gave TCR alpha and TCR beta cDNA libraries with sample barcodes and UMIs. MiXCR, applied by TCRdb to the 5' RACE reads, yields one record per CDR3 protein. The sample lists over 120,000 distinct CDR3 sequences; almost 25% were seen once. Germline V gene sequence: CDR1 LGHNA, CDR2 YNFKEQ. Trimming removed 0 bases from V and 6 bases from J; junction bases left unmatched: 9. The CDR3 covers 17 residues. The receptor's source is an adult woman who had mild COVID-19 (a few samples of this study predate the infection). Cell type and time point are not known. Sequenced sample: PBMCs or a T cell subset sorted from them (not recorded which). The V and J genes are TRBV4-2 and TRBJ2-3, with TRBD2 matching 10 bases. The chain's CDR3 is CASSQESGTSESDTQYF. For the CDR3, the DNA is TGTGCCAGCAGCCAAGAGTCCGGGACTAGCGAGTCGGATACGCAGTATTTT.